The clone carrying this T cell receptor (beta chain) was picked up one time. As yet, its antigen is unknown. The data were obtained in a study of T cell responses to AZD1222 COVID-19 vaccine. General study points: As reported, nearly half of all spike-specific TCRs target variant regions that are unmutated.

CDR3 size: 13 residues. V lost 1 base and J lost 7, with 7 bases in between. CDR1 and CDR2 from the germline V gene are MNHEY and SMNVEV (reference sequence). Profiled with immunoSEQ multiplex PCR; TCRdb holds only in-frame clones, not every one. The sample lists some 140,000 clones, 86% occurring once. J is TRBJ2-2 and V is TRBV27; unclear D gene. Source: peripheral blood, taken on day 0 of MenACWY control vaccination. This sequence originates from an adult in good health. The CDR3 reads CASSLWEHGELFF. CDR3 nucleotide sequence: TGTGCCAGCAGTTTATGGGAACACGGGGAGCTGTTTTTT.